These T cell receptor beta chains were read from a single sample in a study of blood T cell repertoires in COVID-19. The repertoire was sequenced with immunoSEQ multiplex PCR; TCRdb's copy has only in-frame clones and lacks some. Of over 100,000 clones listed, 70% to 90% were seen once; the top ten hold 18%. Material for sequencing was peripheral blood. Every receptor here comes from a woman aged 55-69 years with acute or convalescent COVID-19. Each CDR3 is given with its conserved first and last residue. D genes are given only for firm matches. Some rows mark clone size as missing; the rest say once, few, many or name a class of expanded clone.

clone size: NA; V gene: TRBV11-3; J gene: TRBJ1-1; D gene: NA; CDR3 DNA: TGTGCCAGCAGCCGTTCAGTTCGCACTGAAGCTTTCTTT; CDR3 protein: CASSRSVRTEAFF
clone size: NA; V gene: TRBV6-1; J gene: TRBJ1-6; D gene: TRBD1; CDR3 DNA: TGTGCCAGCAGTGAAGGAGGACAGGGTAGTGCGCCCCTCCACTTT; CDR3 protein: CASSEGGQGSAPLHF
clone size: many; V gene: TRBV6-2/TRBV6-3; J gene: TRBJ1-5; D gene: NA; CDR3 DNA: TGTGCCAGCAGTTACTCACCGAGGAATCAGCCCCAGCATTTT; CDR3 protein: CASSYSPRNQPQHF
clone size: NA; V gene: TRBV6-5; J gene: TRBJ1-5; D gene: NA; CDR3 DNA: TGTGCCAGCAGTTACGTTCGGGGGCAGCCCCAGCATTTT; CDR3 protein: CASSYVRGQPQHF
clone size: NA; V gene: TRBV10-2; J gene: TRBJ2-7; D gene: NA; CDR3 DNA: TGCGCCAGCATGCCGGGAGTAGCGTACGAGCAGTACTTC; CDR3 protein: CASMPGVAYEQYF
clone size: NA; V gene: TRBV19; J gene: TRBJ1-2; D gene: TRBD1; CDR3 DNA: TGTGCCAGTAGCCAGGGGGGACAGGCCTCCTACACCTTC; CDR3 protein: CASSQGGQASYTF
clone size: NA; V gene: TRBV9; J gene: TRBJ2-3; D gene: TRBD1; CDR3 DNA: TGTGCCAGCAGTACGGGACAGGGGATCTCAGATACGCAGTATTTT; CDR3 protein: CASSTGQGISDTQYF
clone size: once; V gene: TRBV28; J gene: TRBJ1-6; D gene: NA; CDR3 DNA: TGTGCCAGCAGTTCGCTTGACAGTAGCTCCTATAATTCACCCCTCCACTTT; CDR3 protein: CASSSLDSSSYNSPLHF
clone size: NA; V gene: TRBV14; J gene: TRBJ2-7; D gene: TRBD2; CDR3 DNA: TGTGCCAGCAGCCAAAGGACTAGCGGGAGGATGATCTCCTACGAGCAGTACTTC; CDR3 protein: CASSQRTSGRMISYEQYF
clone size: NA; V gene: TRBV29-1; J gene: TRBJ2-2; D gene: NA; CDR3 DNA: TGCAGCGTGCAGGATCCCGGGGAGCTGTTTTTT; CDR3 protein: CSVQDPGELFF
clone size: few; V gene: TRBV5-5; J gene: TRBJ1-1; D gene: NA; CDR3 DNA: TGTGCCAGCAGCCTACAGGAGAACACTGAAGCTTTCTTT; CDR3 protein: CASSLQENTEAFF
clone size: NA; V gene: TRBV12-5; J gene: TRBJ2-2; D gene: TRBD1; CDR3 DNA: TGTGCTAGTGGTCCACCCGACAGGGTGGCCGGGGAGCTGTTTTTT; CDR3 protein: CASGPPDRVAGELFF
clone size: once; V gene: TRBV7-3; J gene: TRBJ2-3; D gene: TRBD2; CDR3 DNA: TGTGCCAGCAGCTATGGCGGGGGAACAGATACGCAGTATTTT; CDR3 protein: CASSYGGGTDTQYF
clone size: NA; V gene: TRBV3-1/TRBV3-2; J gene: TRBJ1-1; D gene: NA; CDR3 DNA: TGTGCCAGCAGCCAATCAGGGGCCTCCACTGAAGCTTTCTTT; CDR3 protein: CASSQSGASTEAFF
clone size: NA; V gene: TRBV24-1; J gene: TRBJ2-1; D gene: TRBD2; CDR3 DNA: TGTGCCACCAGTGATTCAACCGGGACTAGCGGAAACAATGAGCAGTTCTTC; CDR3 protein: CATSDSTGTSGNNEQFF
clone size: NA; V gene: TRBV18; J gene: TRBJ1-2; D gene: NA; CDR3 DNA: TGTGCCAGCTCCCCGGCAGGATATGGCTACACCTTC; CDR3 protein: CASSPAGYGYTF
clone size: once; V gene: TRBV19; J gene: TRBJ1-1; D gene: NA; CDR3 DNA: TGTGCCAGTAGTTCCTACAGGGAAAACACTGAAGCTTTCTTT; CDR3 protein: CASSSYRENTEAFF